The 26 T cell receptor beta chains listed next were all sequenced from one sample in a study of blood T cell repertoires in COVID-19. Clones were read by immunoSEQ multiplex PCR, and TCRdb kept only the in-frame ones, dropping some. The sample yields 250,000 to 400,000 clones, 89% seen once. Sequenced: PBMCs or T cells enriched from blood (not recorded which). These receptors originate from a man aged 60 to 69 who had recovered from COVID-19.

The rearrangement links TRBV5-1 to TRBJ1-2, with 7 nucleotides matching TRBD1. The CDR3 is made up of 14 amino acids. The V gene end was trimmed by 6 bases and the J gene end by 0 bases; junction bases not matched to a gene: 5. Germline CDR1 is SGHRS and CDR2 is YFSETQ. CDR3 sequence: CASNTQGPNYGYTF. CDR3 bases: TGCGCCAGCAACACACAGGGGCCTAACTATGGCTACACCTTC.

The chain is built from TRBV2 and TRBJ1-2, with D maybe TRBD1 (5 bases). Germline lookup yields CDR1 SNHLY and CDR2 FYNNEI. The length of the CDR3 is 12 residues. V shed 3 bases and J shed 5 bases, with 7 bases lying between them. CDR3 region: CASSDGTYGYTF. CDR3 nucleotide sequence: TGTGCCAGCAGTGACGGGACTTATGGCTACACCTTC.

The chain is built from TRBV13 and TRBJ1-1, with 8 bases that match TRBD1. CDR1 is PRHDT, CDR2 FYEKMQ, per germline (reference sequence). The CDR3 is 16 amino acids. After removal of 3 bases from V and 3 bases from J, the junction contained 9 bases not matched to a gene. The CDR3 here is CASSLRGTGWYTEAFF. The CDR3 DNA sequence: TGTGCCAGCAGCTTGCGCGGGACAGGATGGTACACTGAAGCTTTCTTT.

The chain combines TRBV5-4 with TRBJ2-3; perhaps TRBD2 as D (7 bases). Trimming removed 6 bases from V and 5 bases from J, with 16 bases in between. The CDR3 contains 14 residues. Germline assignment: CDR1 SGHNT and CDR2 YYREEE (reference sequence). The CDR3 here is CASNPAGGLDTQYF. CDR3 coding DNA: TGTGCCAGCAATCCCGCCGGGGGGCTAGATACGCAGTATTTT.

The chain uses TRBV27 and TRBJ1-1, with D possibly being TRBD1 (6 bases). Trimming removed 8 bases at V and 6 bases at J, with 16 bases between. This CDR3 is 13 amino acids long. Germline loops: CDR1 MNHEY, CDR2 SMNVEV (reference sequence). CDR3 nucleotide sequence: TGTGCCAGCCGCAAACAGGGATTTTCTGAAGCTTTCTTT. Translated, it gives CASRKQGFSEAFF.

The chain recombines TRBV4-2 with TRBJ2-5; 8 nucleotides agree with TRBD1. CDR1 is LGHNA and CDR2 is YNFKEQ in the germline V gene. There are 17 residues in the CDR3. V dropped 0 bases and J dropped 5; count of bases not matched to a gene: 11. The DNA for the CDR3 is TGTGCCAGCAGCCAAGAAGGGCAGGGGGCATTATTTGAGACCCAGTACTTC. Encoded protein: CASSQEGQGALFETQYF.

The V and J genes are TRBV2 and TRBJ2-2; 11 bases fit TRBD2. In germline, CDR1 is SNHLY, CDR2 FYNNEI. The CDR3 has 17 amino acids. V lost 3 bases to trimming and J lost 1 base; unmatched junction nucleotides: 4. The chain's CDR3 is CASSERGTSGNTGELFF. As DNA, the CDR3 is TGTGCCAGCAGTGAGCGGGGGACTAGCGGGAACACCGGGGAGCTGTTTTTT. Using reference TRBV2 and TRBJ2-2 for the parts outside the CDR3, the full variable domain is EPEVTQTPSHQVTQMGQEVILRCVPISNHLYFYWYRQILGQKVEFLVSFYNNEISEKSEIFDDQFSVERPDGSNFTLKIRSTKLEDSAMYFCASSERGTSGNTGELFFGEGSRLTVL.

V and J are TRBV5-1 and TRBJ1-2; D is undetermined. The CDR3 runs 14 residues. CDR1 is SGHRS and CDR2 is YFSETQ in the germline V gene. Trimming removed 0 bases at V and 2 bases at J, with 8 bases between. CDR3 sequence reads: CASSLGVSNYGYTF. CDR3 DNA: TGCGCCAGCAGCTTGGGAGTCTCCAACTATGGCTACACCTTC. Full variable domain (outside the CDR3, taken from reference TRBV5-1 and TRBJ1-2): KAGVTQTPRYLIKTRGQQVTLSCSPISGHRSVSWYQQTPGQGLQFLFEYFSETQRNKGNFPGRFSGRQFSNSRSEMNVSTLELGDSALYLCASSLGVSNYGYTFGSGTRLTVV.

CDR3 sequence (DNA): TGTGCCACCAGTGATAACAACAGGGGGAATGAGCAGTTCTTC. This codes for CATSDNNRGNEQFF. This chain connects TRBV24-1 to TRBJ2-1; 8 bases are a match to TRBD1. The CDR3 spans 14 residues. Germline loops: CDR1 KGHDR, CDR2 SFDVKD. J gave up 7 bases and V 3 bases, and 4 bases lay outside the gene matches.

This clone was detected once. The chain is built from TRBV24-1 and TRBJ2-3; 12 bases fit TRBD2. The CDR3 length is 16 residues. From germline, CDR1 is KGHDR and CDR2 SFDVKD. The V and J ends lost 4 bases and 6 bases, in that order; junction bases with no gene match: 7. CDR3 region: CATSDRLAGVLDTQYF. The CDR3 nucleotides read TGTGCCACCAGTGACCGACTAGCGGGAGTACTTGATACGCAGTATTTT.

The chain recombines TRBV4-1 with TRBJ2-5, with 10 bases lining up with TRBD2. Germline values: CDR1 MGHRA, CDR2 YSYEKL. This CDR3 is built from 16 residues. V was pared by 4 bases and J by 4 bases, with 9 bases of the junction left unmatched. The CDR3 loop reads CASSPIAGGFLETQYF. CDR3 coding DNA: TGCGCCAGCAGCCCTATAGCGGGAGGATTTTTAGAGACCCAGTACTTC.

CDR3 DNA sequence: TGTGCCAGCAGCTTAAGACAGGGGATTGGTGAAGCTTTCTTT. Translated, it gives CASSLRQGIGEAFF. The chain uses TRBV7-2 and TRBJ1-1, with 8 bases fitting TRBD1. After removal of 2 bases from V and 7 bases from J, the junction contained 6 bases not matched to a gene. The CDR3 length is 14 residues. CDR1 is SGHTA and CDR2 is FQGNSA in the germline V gene.

This chain joins TRBV30 and TRBJ1-4; no clear D gene. The CDR3 is 11 amino acids. V was pared by 0 bases and J by 14 bases, with 10 bases between. The germline CDR1 and CDR2 sequences are GTSNPN and SVGIG (reference sequence). CDR3 nucleotide sequence: TGTGCCTGGAGTGTAGGAGTAAATCTGTTTTTT. Amino acids: CAWSVGVNLFF.

A word on this clone: This sample includes further DNA sequences coding for the same CDR3. This sequence joins TRBV7-9 and TRBJ1-1; D is perhaps TRBD1 (6 bases). Deletions cut 1 base from V and 5 bases from J, with 8 bases between. There are 13 residues in the CDR3. Germline-derived CDR1 and CDR2 are SEHNR and FQNEAQ (reference sequence). The CDR3 region is CASSLEGGTEAFF. Written as DNA, the CDR3 is TGTGCCAGCAGCTTAGAAGGGGGTACTGAAGCTTTCTTT.

This rearrangement joins TRBV3-1 (or the pseudogene TRBV3-2) to TRBJ2-7; 14 bases match TRBD2. Looked up from germline, CDR1 is LGHDT and CDR2 is YNNKEL (reference sequence). The length of the CDR3 is 14 residues. J lost 7 bases, V lost 4 bases, and 3 bases had no gene match. The CDR3 loop reads CASSRLAGGPEQYF. DNA for the CDR3: TGTGCCAGCAGCCGACTAGCGGGAGGGCCGGAGCAGTACTTC.

The chain uses TRBV30 and TRBJ2-5; TRBD1 matches 11 bases. The germline V gene has CDR1 GTSNPN and CDR2 SVGIG (reference sequence). The junction had 1 base not matched to a gene; V was cut back by 0 bases and J by 4 bases. This CDR3 contains 14 residues. The DNA of the CDR3 is TGTGCCTGGAGTGTCGGGACAGGGGGAGAGACCCAGTACTTC. Protein sequence: CAWSVGTGGETQYF.

The rearrangement uses TRBV10-3 and TRBJ2-7, with 7 bases lining up with TRBD1. The CDR3 totals 13 residues. Germline V lookup: CDR1 ENHRY, CDR2 SYGVKD. With 8 bases clipped from V and 2 bases from J, the junction kept 6 bases outside the gene matches. The CDR3 sequence: CAIGTVPTYEQYF. The CDR3 coding sequence is TGTGCCATCGGGACAGTTCCAACCTACGAGCAGTACTTC.

The chain recombines TRBV3-1 (or the pseudogene TRBV3-2) with TRBJ2-3; 11 bases are shared with TRBD2. With 1 base clipped from V and 7 bases from J, the junction kept 10 bases outside the gene matches. This CDR3 spans 17 amino acids. CDR1 LGHDT and CDR2 YNNKEL come from the germline V gene (reference sequence). The CDR3 nucleotides read TGTGCCAGCAGCCAAGGCCCACTAGCGGGAGCCGGGAATACGCAGTATTTT. Translating gives CASSQGPLAGAGNTQYF.

The chain combines TRBV19 with TRBJ1-6; D is possibly TRBD1 (5 bases). Germline V gene data show CDR1 as LNHDA and CDR2 as SQIVND (reference sequence). This CDR3 has 15 amino acids. Trimming took off 6 bases at V and 7 bases at J, with 16 bases between the two ends. In DNA form, the CDR3 reads TGTGCCAGTAGGACGGACACCGCGTTCAATTCACCCCTCCACTTT. Its translation: CASRTDTAFNSPLHF.

The rearrangement uses TRBV13 and TRBJ2-3; TRBD1 aligns across 9 bases. CDR1 is PRHDT and CDR2 is FYEKMQ in the germline V gene (reference sequence). This CDR3 spans 14 amino acids. V was pared by 3 bases and J by 7 bases, with 5 bases of the junction left unmatched. The CDR3, as DNA: TGTGCCAGCAGCTTGGACAGGGGTACAAATACGCAGTATTTT. Its protein is CASSLDRGTNTQYF.

This clone was counted a few times. The chain combines TRBV5-4 with TRBJ2-2, with no clear D. CDR1 is SGHNT, CDR2 YYREEE, per germline (reference sequence). Deletions cut 5 bases from V and 3 bases from J, with 14 bases between. CDR3 size: 15 residues. The CDR3 bases are TGTGCCAGCAGACGTCAAGGTCAGGACACCGGGGAGCTGTTTTTT. It is translated as CASRRQGQDTGELFF.

This clone has a handful of counts. Other DNA sequences in the sample encode the same CDR3. This chain connects TRBV19 to TRBJ2-3; unclear D gene. This CDR3 contains 15 residues. Germline V CDR1 and CDR2: LNHDA, SQIVND (reference sequence). Trimming pared 3 bases from V and 0 bases from J, leaving 10 bases between. The CDR3 sequence is CASSIVSSSTDTQYF. CDR3 bases: TGTGCCAGTAGTATTGTATCCTCTAGCACAGATACGCAGTATTTT.

About this clone itself: At the DNA level, this CDR3 is encoded by other sequences in the same sample as well. The V gene is TRBV18, the J gene TRBJ2-1, with TRBD2 matching over 12 bases. Germline V gene data show CDR1 as KGHSH and CDR2 as LQKENI. This CDR3 comprises 16 residues. V was clipped by 0 bases and J by 4 bases; unmatched bases: 1. The CDR3 loop reads CASSPPLAGGYNEQFF. In DNA, the CDR3 is TGTGCCAGCTCACCACCGCTAGCGGGAGGGTACAATGAGCAGTTCTTC.

The chain is built from TRBV7-3 and TRBJ2-2; TRBD1 aligns across 12 bases. V lost 6 bases, J lost 7 bases, and 12 bases stayed unmatched. The CDR3 sequence is 17 residues long. CDR1 and CDR2 (germline): SGHTA, FQGTGA. CDR3 sequence reads: CASRSGTGTGGHGELFF. CDR3 bases: TGTGCCAGCAGATCTGGCACCGGGACAGGGGGCCACGGGGAGCTGTTTTTT.

This rearrangement joins TRBV3-1 (or the pseudogene TRBV3-2) to TRBJ1-1, with unresolved D. The CDR3 is 15 residues long. CDR1 is LGHDT, CDR2 YNNKEL, per germline (reference sequence). V lost 5 bases and J 3 bases, leaving 16 bases between the germline ends. The CDR3: CASSVRSRMDTEAFF. CDR3 nucleotide sequence: TGTGCCAGCAGCGTCCGCTCTAGGATGGACACTGAAGCTTTCTTT.

As regards this clone: The junction shows a germline mismatch at one end, possibly a read error. At the DNA level, this CDR3 is encoded by other sequences in the same sample as well. This chain joins TRBV5-1 and TRBJ2-6; 10 positions agree with TRBD2. Germline V gives CDR1 SGHRS, CDR2 YFSETQ. The CDR3 contains 18 residues. The CDR3: CASSLPSGSLGGANVLTF. Written as DNA, the CDR3 is TGCGCCAGCAGCCTCCCTAGCGGGAGTCTTGGTGGGGCCAACGTCCTGACTTTT.